The clone carrying this T cell receptor beta chain was found a few times. Its antigen remains unidentified. V gave up 3 bases and J gave up 2 bases, with 10 bases separating them. The germline V gene has CDR1 KGHSH and CDR2 LQKENI. The CDR3 contains 14 residues. The record originates from a study of early T cells in non-severe SARS-CoV-2 infection. Study in general: Chains stayed unpaired after sequencing of bulk RNA from unsorted whole blood. Study observations and caveats: Database matching using VDJdb favored anti-spike CD8 responses, with private and CD4 specificities left missing.

cDNA molecules, individually, were tagged with unique molecular identifiers. From the 5' RACE reads, TCRdb called clonotypes with MiXCR, one entry per CDR3 protein. Of over 95,000 distinct CDR3 sequences in the sample, roughly 17% were seen once. Material: whole blood. The receptor's source is an adult who was a healthcare worker with PCR-confirmed SARS-CoV-2 infection or an uninfected control (not recorded which). The chain couples TRBV18 to TRBJ2-5; D remains ambiguous. In DNA, the CDR3 is TGTGCCAGCTCACCTAGACTGCGGCAAGAGACCCAGTACTTC. This encodes CASSPRLRQETQYF.